A single sample gave rise to the 28 T cell receptor beta chains below, sequenced in a study of HIV-infected children after antiretroviral therapy interruption. RNA-based 3' RACE libraries used unique molecular identifiers. One entry per CDR3 protein results from TCRdb running MiXCR on the 3' RACE reads. The sample holds approximately 95,000 distinct CDR3 sequences, about 7.2% seen once. The treatment: PENTA 11 planned treatment interruption arm or continuous ART arm. Sequenced here: CD45RA+ CD4+ T cells from PBMCs, pooled from several time points, sampled from a donor given antiretroviral therapy, either interrupted or continuous. Subset meaning: naive CD4+ CD45RA+ CD45RO- T cells. These receptors were collected from a pool of human donors with HIV.

This clonotype was counted at least ten times. The chain joins TRBV3-1 to TRBJ2-1; 9 bases are a match to TRBD1. CDR3 length: 16 residues. CDR1 and CDR2 from the germline V gene are LGHDT and YNNKEL (reference sequence). Losses at the gene ends were 2 bases for V and 6 bases for J; bases not matched to a gene: 8. The CDR3: CASSQWGMGQGNEQFF. CDR3 DNA sequence: TGTGCCAGCAGCCAATGGGGCATGGGACAGGGCAATGAGCAGTTCTTC.

This clonotype was recorded many times. The CDR3 bases are TGTGCCAGCAGCTTAGGGGACAGGACAAACACTGAAGCTTTCTTT. It yields the protein CASSLGDRTNTEAFF. This chain links TRBV11-2 with TRBJ1-1, with TRBD1 matching 8 bases. With 1 base clipped from V and 2 bases from J, the junction kept 3 bases outside the gene matches. Germline V gene sequence: CDR1 SGHAT, CDR2 FQNNGV. The CDR3 covers 15 residues.

There are many counts of this clonotype. The V gene is TRBV29-1, the J gene TRBJ2-7, with 7 bases aligning to TRBD1. This CDR3 is built from 14 residues. V dropped 5 bases and J dropped 4; count of bases not matched to a gene: 11. In germline, CDR1 is SQVTM, CDR2 ANQGSEA. The CDR3 DNA is TGCAGCGTTCATGACGCCGGGACAGTATACGAGCAGTACTTC. It codes for CSVHDAGTVYEQYF.

The sample holds many counts of this clonotype. The chain recombines TRBV12-3 or TRBV12-4 with TRBJ2-3, with 7 bases that match TRBD2. This CDR3 spans 14 amino acids. The V segment lost 5 bases and the J segment 1 base; nucleotides outside the gene matches: 3. DNA for the CDR3: TGTGCCAGCAGTGGGGACTACCGCACAGATACGCAGTATTTT. It codes for CASSGDYRTDTQYF.

This clonotype was observed at least ten times. This chain connects TRBV12-3 or TRBV12-4 to TRBJ2-5; D not certain. Trimming stripped 2 bases from V and 7 bases from J, with 8 bases between. This CDR3 has 12 residues. The CDR3 protein is CASSLPRGTQYF. CDR3 nucleotide sequence: TGTGCCAGCAGTTTACCTCGAGGGACCCAGTACTTC.

This clonotype appeared many times. The chain joins TRBV20-1 to TRBJ2-7; possibly TRBD2 for D (5 bases). CDR3 length: 13 amino acids. CDR1 DFQATT and CDR2 SNEGSKA come from the germline V gene (reference sequence). V lost 4 bases and J 6 bases, leaving 16 bases between the germline ends. The CDR3: CSAKDFRNLEQYF. CDR3 nucleotide sequence: TGCAGTGCTAAGGACTTCCGGAACCTCGAGCAGTACTTC.

The rearrangement joins TRBV5-1 to TRBJ2-1, with 7 bases identical to TRBD2. The germline CDR1 and CDR2 sequences are SGHRS and YFSETQ. Losses at the gene ends were 1 base for V and 7 bases for J; bases not matched to a gene: 2. The CDR3 spans 13 residues. The CDR3 region is CASSLSGGNEQFF. Here the CDR3 DNA reads TGCGCCAGCAGCTTGTCGGGGGGAAATGAGCAGTTCTTC.

This clonotype was found many times. V gene TRBV25-1 combines with J gene TRBJ2-5; the match to TRBD2 covers 8 bases. This CDR3 region has 15 residues. Germline V gene lookup returns CDR1 MGHDK and CDR2 SYGVNS. The V gene end was trimmed by 7 bases and the J gene end by 2 bases; junction bases not matched to a gene: 9. This CDR3 reads CASKDPAGAQETQYF. CDR3 in DNA: TGTGCCAGCAAGGACCCAGCGGGGGCACAAGAGACCCAGTACTTC.

V and J are TRBV24-1 and TRBJ2-3; D is unresolved. Germline loops: CDR1 KGHDR, CDR2 SFDVKD. Deletions cut 5 bases from V and 5 bases from J, with 4 bases between. The CDR3 is 11 residues long. CDR3 sequence: CATSVEDTQYF. CDR3 DNA: TGTGCCACCAGTGTCGAAGATACGCAGTATTTT.

In this sample, this clonotype turned up many times. The chain employs TRBV5-6 and TRBJ2-1, with TRBD2 identical over 11 bases. Trimming took 4 bases from V and 5 from J; bases not matched to a gene: 5. CDR1 is SGHDT and CDR2 is YYEEEE in the germline V gene. The CDR3 loop spans 15 amino acids. DNA of the CDR3: TGTGCCAGCAGCCCGGGACTAGCGGAAAACAATGAGCAGTTCTTC. As protein: CASSPGLAENNEQFF.

In its sample, this clonotype was seen many times. The V and J genes are TRBV6-1 and TRBJ1-4; TRBD1 matches 10 bases. V lost 10 bases and J lost 5; bases outside the gene matches: 7. In germline, CDR1 is MNHNS, CDR2 SASEGT. CDR3 length equals 14 residues. In DNA, the CDR3 is TGTGCCACCCAGTCGGACAGGGGGAATGAAAAACTGTTTTTT. It translates to CATQSDRGNEKLFF.

This clonotype was recorded at least ten times. The V and J genes are TRBV19 and TRBJ1-2; 8 bases are shared with TRBD1. The CDR3 contains 13 residues. V dropped 8 bases and J dropped 7; count of bases not matched to a gene: 9. Germline lookup yields CDR1 LNHDA and CDR2 SQIVND (reference sequence). The CDR3 DNA reads as TGTGCCAGTCACGAGACAGGGGCTGGTGGCTACACCTTC. It encodes CASHETGAGGYTF.

At least ten counts were recorded for this clonotype. CDR3 region: CASSTTGGNEQFF. CDR3 nucleotide sequence: TGTGCCAGCAGCACCACAGGGGGCAATGAGCAGTTCTTC. V is TRBV7-3 and J is TRBJ2-1, with TRBD1 matching 8 bases. With 5 bases clipped from V and 6 bases from J, the junction kept 3 bases outside the gene matches. The CDR3 has 13 residues. CDR1 and CDR2 (germline): SGHTA, FQGTGA.

This clonotype turned up a few times. This sequence joins TRBV24-1 and TRBJ2-3, with 9 bases that match TRBD2. Germline assignment: CDR1 KGHDR and CDR2 SFDVKD. The CDR3 consists of 16 residues. Trimming took 0 bases from V and 3 from J; bases not matched to a gene: 3. Here the CDR3 DNA reads TGTGCCACCAGTGATTTGGGGCTAGCGGGGACAGATACGCAGTATTTT. Its protein is CATSDLGLAGTDTQYF.

This clonotype has at least ten counts. This chain joins TRBV11-3 and TRBJ2-1; no clear D gene. Between the trimmed V and J ends, which lost 5 bases and 5 bases, there was a span of 4 bases. Germline V gene sequence: CDR1 SGHNT, CDR2 YENEEA. The CDR3 length is 11 residues. The CDR3 nucleotides are TGTGCCAGCAGCGTAAACAATGAGCAGTTCTTC. Protein sequence: CASSVNNEQFF.

The chain joins TRBV4-2 to TRBJ1-1, with a tentative D call TRBD1 (5 bases). The V end lost 4 bases, the J end lost 10 bases, and 16 bases lay between the germline ends. CDR1 and CDR2 from the germline V gene are LGHNA and YNFKEQ. The CDR3 contains 13 residues. CDR3 loop: CASSPEGREGAFF. In DNA, the CDR3 is TGTGCCAGCAGCCCCGAGGGACGCGAGGGAGCTTTCTTT.

This clonotype was seen ten or more times. This chain links TRBV7-8 with TRBJ2-6; either TRBD1 or TRBD2 may fit D (6 bases each). This CDR3 has 16 residues. V was cut by 4 bases and J by 4 bases, with 14 bases left in between. Germline V gives CDR1 SGHVS, CDR2 FQNEAQ. The CDR3 region is CASSYKSGAGANVLTF. The DNA for the CDR3 is TGTGCCAGCAGCTATAAATCGGGGGCAGGGGCCAACGTCCTGACTTTC.

This clonotype was observed at least ten times. V usage is TRBV19 and J usage is TRBJ2-3; 7 nucleotides match TRBD1. Germline lookup yields CDR1 LNHDA and CDR2 SQIVND (reference sequence). The CDR3 extends over 14 amino acids. V shed 4 bases, J shed 2 bases, and the junction held 3 bases outside the gene matches. Written as DNA, the CDR3 is TGTGCCAGTAGTACCGGGACAGACACAGATACGCAGTATTTT. Translated: CASSTGTDTDTQYF.

A note on this clonotype: Germline and junction disagree at one end, which may indicate a read error. The chain couples TRBV5-4 to TRBJ1-1; possibly TRBD1 for D (6 bases). CDR3 length: 14 amino acids. In germline, CDR1 is SGHNT, CDR2 YYREEE (reference sequence). The CDR3 bases are TGCGCCAGCAGCTTACAGGGAGTGAACACTGAAGCTTTCTTT. Its protein product is CASSLQGVNTEAFF.

This chain connects TRBV11-3 to TRBJ2-1; 9 bases map to TRBD2. Per germline, CDR1 SGHNT and CDR2 YENEEA. V was pared by 1 base and J by 7 bases, with 8 bases of the junction left unmatched. This CDR3 region has 16 residues. This CDR3 is CASSLARGRAGNEQFF. The DNA of the CDR3 is TGTGCCAGCAGCTTAGCCCGCGGGAGGGCCGGGAATGAGCAGTTCTTC. Full variable domain (outside the CDR3, taken from reference TRBV11-3 and TRBJ2-1): EAGVVQSPRYKIIEKKQPVAFWCNPISGHNTLYWYLQNLGQGPELLIRYENEEAVDDSQLPKDRFSAERLKGVDSTLKIQPAELGDSAVYLCASSLARGRAGNEQFFGPGTRLTVL.

This clonotype was seen only a few times. The chain recombines TRBV19 with TRBJ2-7; D is uncertain. The CDR3 extends over 13 amino acids. Trimming cost V 1 base and J 5 bases, with 9 bases left between them. Germline loops: CDR1 LNHDA, CDR2 SQIVND (reference sequence). The CDR3 DNA is TGTGCCAGTAGTATAGTCGGTACGAACGAGCAGTACTTC. This codes for CASSIVGTNEQYF. The entire variable domain, with the rest obtained from reference TRBV19 and TRBJ2-7, is as follows: DGGITQSPKYLFRKEGQNVTLSCEQNLNHDAMYWYRQDPGQGLRLIYYSQIVNDFQKGDIAEGYSVSREKKESFPLTVTSAQKNPTAFYLCASSIVGTNEQYFGPGTRLTVT.

The rearrangement links TRBV27 to TRBJ2-7, with 7 bases identical to TRBD2. The CDR3 totals 16 residues. Per the germline V gene, CDR1 is MNHEY and CDR2 is SMNVEV (reference sequence). V was clipped by 5 bases and J by 6 bases; unmatched bases: 16. The chain's CDR3 is CASSLRIWTSFGEQYF. The CDR3 DNA sequence: TGTGCCAGCAGTCTACGTATCTGGACTAGTTTTGGCGAGCAGTACTTC.

In its sample, this clonotype was seen many times. This chain connects TRBV5-1 to TRBJ1-1, with D possibly TRBD1 on 5 matching bases. In germline, CDR1 is SGHRS, CDR2 YFSETQ. The CDR3 totals 17 residues. V lost 1 base to trimming and J lost 2 bases, with 18 bases between them. Here the CDR3 reads CASSLNVAGPGNTEAFF. The CDR3 DNA follows: TGCGCCAGCAGCTTGAATGTAGCAGGGCCTGGTAACACTGAAGCTTTCTTT.

V gene TRBV29-1 combines with J gene TRBJ2-3; 12 bases are a match to TRBD2. The V and J ends lost 4 bases and 6 bases, in that order; junction bases with no gene match: 5. Germline V lookup: CDR1 SQVTM, CDR2 ANQGSEA. This CDR3 is 14 amino acids long. This CDR3 is CSVGSSGRADTQYF. CDR3 sequence (DNA): TGCAGCGTTGGGTCTAGCGGGAGGGCGGATACGCAGTATTTT.

This clonotype was observed a handful of times. The chain recombines TRBV13 with TRBJ2-6; 7 nucleotides agree with TRBD1. CDR1 PRHDT and CDR2 FYEKMQ come from the germline V gene (reference sequence). This CDR3 region has 18 residues. Trimming at V came to 4 bases and at J to 1 base, leaving 10 bases not matched to a gene. CDR3 residues: CASSWRTGVGSGANVLTF. The CDR3 DNA reads as TGTGCCAGCAGCTGGCGAACAGGGGTGGGATCTGGGGCCAACGTCCTGACTTTC.

This clonotype was seen at least ten times. This rearrangement joins TRBV19 to TRBJ1-1; no clear D. With 3 bases removed from V and 2 bases from J, the gap between germline ends came to 10 bases. This CDR3 contains 14 residues. The germline V gene encodes CDR1 LNHDA and CDR2 SQIVND (reference sequence). The CDR3 here is CASSMRRGNTEAFF. In DNA, the CDR3 is TGTGCCAGTAGTATGAGGCGGGGAAACACTGAAGCTTTCTTT.

This clonotype appeared many times. The chain combines TRBV15 with TRBJ2-3; 14 nucleotides align to TRBD2. CDR3 length equals 17 residues. J was trimmed by 8 bases and V by 1 base; bases with no gene match: 8. The germline V gene encodes CDR1 LNHNV and CDR2 YYDKDF (reference sequence). CDR3 sequence reads: CATSRALTSGRGITQYF. CDR3 bases: TGTGCCACCAGCAGAGCCTTGACTAGCGGGAGGGGGATTACGCAGTATTTT.

This clonotype was recorded at least ten times. The V gene is TRBV27, the J gene TRBJ1-6; TRBD1 might be the D (6 bases). Germline V gene data show CDR1 as MNHEY and CDR2 as SMNVEV (reference sequence). The V end was cut by 3 bases, the J end by 10 bases, with 10 bases between. CDR3 size: 13 residues. CDR3 amino acids: CASSLYRESPLHF. The CDR3 DNA follows: TGTGCCAGCAGTTTGTACAGGGAATCACCCCTCCACTTT.